This paragraph reports one TCR beta chain. This clonotype was picked up many times. Its antigen specificity is not known. There are no base qualities to consult, and no much larger clone falls within one base. Read against the paper, the sample's time point label means: persistent/refractory GD, antithyroid drugs over 5 years with positive TRAb. For both TCR sequencing and RNA sequencing, RNA was extracted from PBMCs in TRIzol. Graves' disease was diagnosed according to American Thyroid Association guidelines. Patients were recruited from an endocrinology department in Xi'an, China. From each patient, roughly 9 milliliters of peripheral blood was collected into an EDTA anticoagulant tube. Ficoll Paque Plus density gradient separation was used to isolate PBMCs, and no further T cell sorting was performed. RNA quality was checked with an Agilent 2100 Bioanalyzer and agarose gel, and concentration with a NanoDrop 2000.

The sample is drawn from a study of regulatory T cells in long-lasting Graves disease (dated by TCRdb to the early 2020s). Regarding the study in general: To count as having persistent Graves' disease, a patient had to have received antithyroid drug treatment for over 5 years with TSH receptor autoantibodies remaining persistently positive. Peripheral blood TCR sequencing and RNA sequencing compared persistent Graves' disease patients with newly diagnosed Graves' disease patients. TCR sequencing covered roughly 13 persistent and 20 newly diagnosed Graves' disease patients, some 35 samples in total. The study was conducted in China and was registered as a clinical trial. On average, persistent Graves' disease patients in the clinical cohort had been on antithyroid drugs for about 9.3 years.

Findings and caveats that apply to the study as a whole: Persistent disease showed preferential use of TRBV28, TRBJ1-2 and TRBJ2-5, whereas newly diagnosed disease favored TRBV20-1 and TRBJ2-1. Only peripheral blood was studied, because thyroid tissue, the primary lesion, was inaccessible. Sequencing and analysis were restricted to the TCR beta chain. Compared with newly diagnosed patients, patients with persistent Graves' disease had lower TCR Shannon entropy and fewer highly expanded clones, which suggests clonal expansion. A larger number of public clonotypes was shared among persistent patients (about 2,700) than among newly diagnosed patients (approximately 1,000). The authors noted that the small sample size was a limitation that may lower accuracy.

The library relied on multiplex PCR. Instrument on record: Illumina HiSeq 4000. CDR3 regions were amplified by Arm-PCR with iRepertoire HTBI primers to construct TCR beta libraries. Before sequencing, the PCR products underwent gel purification. Under the source paper's analysis protocol: Gene usage analysis of CDR3 amino acid clonotypes used the roughly 62 TRBV and some 15 TRBJ segments found across samples. COPE and FqMerger were used to merge filtered high-quality paired reads into contigs. BLAST was used to align contigs to IMGT TRBV, TRBD and TRBJ reference genes, and CDR3 was defined according to IMGT. Any clonotype with a frequency above 0.1% was counted as a highly expanded clone. Shannon entropy served as the measure of repertoire diversity, while the Gini coefficient captured V-J evenness. A clonotype found in more than one individual was treated as public. TCRdb reprocessed the public reads (quality trimming at Q25 with fastp, clone calling with MiXCR) and kept in-frame beta chains. Entries that share a CDR3 protein sequence are merged under the most common genes and DNA. The V and J calls shown here were made by TCRdb, not taken from the authors' results. The sample contains 400,000 to 500,000 distinct CDR3 sequences, roughly 21% of them found a single time. Jointly, the top ten make up roughly 7.1% of the sample.

Taken from the germline V gene, the CDR1 and CDR2 loops are MDHEN and SYDVKM. The CDR3 sequence holds 15 residues, the cysteine and phenylalanine included. The retained sequence is limited to the CDR3, 45 bases, with the frame set at the first base. V and J are trimmed by 6 bases and 1 base, and the gene matches miss 9 bases of the junction. Sample: peripheral blood mononuclear cells (PBMCs), taken when the disease was refractory, from a patient treated with antithyroid drugs. This chain is built from TRBV28 and TRBJ2-7; 7 bases in the junction line up with TRBD1. The source is a female donor with Graves disease. CDR3 region: CASSRKTGYSYEQYF. The DNA sequence is TGTGCCAGCAGCCGTAAGACAGGGTATTCCTACGAGCAGTACTTC.